These 26 T cell receptor beta chains were sequenced from one sample in a study of blood T cell repertoires in COVID-19. Clones were read by immunoSEQ multiplex PCR, and TCRdb kept only the in-frame ones, dropping some. This sample has 70,000 to 95,000 clones; about 81% occur once, and the top ten carry roughly an eighth. The material sequenced was peripheral blood. Every receptor here comes from a human donor in a cohort sampled during active COVID-19.

The CDR3 protein is CASSYSNSGNTIYF. The CDR3 nucleotides are TGTGCCAGCAGTTACAGCAACTCTGGAAACACCATATATTTT. The V call is TRBV6-6, the J call TRBJ1-3; D remains ambiguous. V gave up 2 bases and J gave up 0 bases, with 5 bases separating them. The CDR3 sequence is 14 residues long. CDR1 is MNHNY, CDR2 SVGAGI, per germline (reference sequence).

The rearrangement links TRBV19 to TRBJ2-1; D is perhaps TRBD2 (6 bases). CDR3 length equals 15 residues. The V end lost 6 bases, the J end lost 2 bases, and 14 bases lay between the germline ends. Germline CDR1 LNHDA, CDR2 SQIVND (reference sequence). The DNA of the CDR3 is TGTGCCAGTAGCGTACTAGCTGTGGCCTACAATGAGCAGTTCTTC. This gives the protein CASSVLAVAYNEQFF.

The chain recombines TRBV6-2 or TRBV6-3 with TRBJ1-6, with 8 bases lining up with TRBD1. V trimming: 0 bases; J trimming: 1 base; junction bases outside the gene matches: 5. Germline values: CDR1 MNHEY, CDR2 SVGEGT. The CDR3 consists of 18 residues. Here the CDR3 DNA reads TGTGCCAGCAGTTACTCTACAGGGACAGGATCCTATAATTCACCCCTCCACTTT. Protein: CASSYSTGTGSYNSPLHF.

The CDR3, as DNA: TGTGCCAGCAGTTTATATTCTGGGACAGGACTTGGGAATGAGCAGTTCTTC. As protein: CASSLYSGTGLGNEQFF. This chain joins TRBV28 and TRBJ2-1; 8 bases are a match to TRBD1. The V gene end was trimmed by 1 base and the J gene end by 7 bases; junction bases not matched to a gene: 12. CDR3 size: 17 residues. Germline V CDR1 and CDR2: MDHEN, SYDVKM.

This clone was seen a single time. V gene TRBV3-1 (or the pseudogene TRBV3-2) combines with J gene TRBJ1-3; 10 nucleotides match TRBD1. J was trimmed by 0 bases and V by 4 bases; bases with no gene match: 9. The V gene's germline CDR1 is LGHDT and CDR2 YNNKEL (reference sequence). The CDR3 runs 18 residues. The CDR3 DNA is TGTGCCAGCAGCCCCCGACAGGGGGCGGAAGGCTCTGGAAACACCATATATTTT. It specifies CASSPRQGAEGSGNTIYF.

CDR3 protein: CASSSRPLAGVEQFF. The DNA of the CDR3 is TGTGCCAGCAGCTCACGACCCCTAGCGGGGGTTGAGCAGTTCTTC. The rearrangement links TRBV7-2 to TRBJ2-1, with 10 nucleotides matching TRBD2. V dropped 4 bases and J dropped 9; count of bases not matched to a gene: 9. CDR3 size: 15 residues. Germline V lookup: CDR1 SGHTA, CDR2 FQGNSA.

In nucleotides, the CDR3 is TGTGCCAGCAGGCAGGGGGCGCTTAATCAGCCCCAGCATTTT. This sequence encodes CASRQGALNQPQHF. The chain joins TRBV7-2 to TRBJ1-5; TRBD1 agrees at 8 bases. CDR1 and CDR2 from the germline V gene are SGHTA and FQGNSA. CDR3 size: 14 residues. Unmatched junction bases numbered 5, after V lost 6 bases and J lost 4 bases.

This clone was seen a few times. The chain is built from TRBV18 and TRBJ1-6; D perhaps matches TRBD1 (6 bases). This CDR3 comprises 14 residues. CDR1 is KGHSH and CDR2 is LQKENI in the germline V gene. V was pared by 6 bases and J by 7 bases, with 13 bases between. CDR3 residues: CASSQDRKNSPLHF. The CDR3 DNA reads as TGTGCCAGCTCTCAGGACAGAAAAAATTCACCCCTCCACTTT.

There are a few counts of this clone. The chain has TRBV27 and TRBJ1-2; no clear D gene. V was cut by 10 bases and J by 5 bases, with 17 bases left in between. The CDR3 covers 13 residues. Germline assignment: CDR1 MNHEY and CDR2 SMNVEV (reference sequence). The CDR3 bases are TGTGCCACGCGCCCGGGAGTCGAGTATGGCTACACCTTC. Protein product: CATRPGVEYGYTF.

The CDR3 sequence: CASSPGRVKTQYF. The DNA for the CDR3 is TGTGCCAGCAGCCCGGGGAGGGTTAAGACCCAGTACTTC. The J gene is TRBJ2-5, the V gene TRBV5-4; 7 bases map to TRBD2. The germline V gene has CDR1 SGHNT and CDR2 YYREEE (reference sequence). The CDR3 contains 13 residues. With 4 bases clipped from V and 6 bases from J, the junction kept 6 bases outside the gene matches.

The chain recombines TRBV5-1 with TRBJ2-7, with 9 bases identical to TRBD1. The V and J ends lost 3 bases and 2 bases, in that order; junction bases with no gene match: 21. Per germline, CDR1 SGHRS and CDR2 YFSETQ. The CDR3 totals 20 residues. The CDR3 loop is CASSSHKPGQGEQFTYEQYF. As DNA, the CDR3 is TGCGCCAGCAGCTCTCATAAACCGGGACAGGGAGAGCAATTTACCTACGAGCAGTACTTC.

The chain links TRBV5-8 to TRBJ1-5; 7 nucleotides align to TRBD1. CDR1 and CDR2 (germline): SGHTS, YDEGEE. With V trimmed by 4 bases and J by 0 bases, 4 bases remained unmatched. The CDR3 contains 15 residues. The CDR3 coding sequence is TGTGCCAGCAGCCAGGGACAGCATAGCAATCAGCCCCAGCATTTT. Protein sequence: CASSQGQHSNQPQHF.

The chain recombines TRBV2 with TRBJ1-2; 7 nucleotides align to TRBD1. Germline V CDR1 and CDR2: SNHLY, FYNNEI. The length of the CDR3 is 16 residues. J gave up 6 bases and V 3 bases, and 13 bases lay outside the gene matches. DNA of the CDR3: TGTGCCAGCAGTGATACAGGGGCCCACGTCGGAGATGGCTACACCTTC. Amino acids: CASSDTGAHVGDGYTF.

V is TRBV18 and J is TRBJ1-2, with D uncertain. Deletions cut 0 bases from V and 1 base from J, with 12 bases between. Germline loops: CDR1 KGHSH, CDR2 LQKENI. The length of the CDR3 is 16 residues. The CDR3: CASSPPGRVLNYGYTF. As DNA, the CDR3 is TGTGCCAGCTCACCACCCGGGAGGGTACTTAACTATGGCTACACCTTC.

This clone was seen a single time. Here the CDR3 reads CASSLAGGTETQYF. The DNA for the CDR3 is TGTGCCAGCAGTTTGGCAGGGGGTACGGAGACCCAGTACTTC. The chain uses TRBV28 and TRBJ2-5, with 7 nucleotides matching TRBD1. Germline trimming cut 3 bases from V and 5 bases from J; bases unmatched to any gene: 6. CDR1 MDHEN and CDR2 SYDVKM come from the germline V gene. The CDR3 runs 14 residues.

This clone was picked up many times. The V gene is TRBV5-1, the J gene TRBJ1-2; a possible D gene is TRBD1 (5 bases). The germline gives CDR1 SGHRS, CDR2 YFSETQ. The CDR3 length is 14 residues. Trimming removed 1 base at V and 6 bases at J, with 13 bases between. The CDR3 nucleotides read TGCGCCAGCAGCTTGTCCCAGGGTAGGAATGGCTACACCTTC. Protein: CASSLSQGRNGYTF.

The chain carries TRBV15 and TRBJ2-3, with 7 bases aligning to TRBD1. The CDR3 consists of 17 residues. CDR1 is LNHNV and CDR2 is YYDKDF in the germline V gene (reference sequence). The J segment lost 6 bases and the V segment lost 1 base, leaving 13 bases of the junction unmatched. The CDR3 spells CATSRAIGTEQSDTQYF. DNA of the CDR3: TGTGCCACCAGCAGAGCCATCGGGACAGAACAATCGGATACGCAGTATTTT.

The chain recombines TRBV6-6 with TRBJ1-1, with 7 bases fitting TRBD1. The length of the CDR3 is 15 residues. The germline gives CDR1 MNHNY, CDR2 SVGAGI (reference sequence). The J segment lost 4 bases and the V segment lost 2 bases, leaving 7 bases of the junction unmatched. CDR3 loop: CASSYAGYRGTEAFF. Here the CDR3 DNA reads TGTGCCAGCAGTTACGCAGGGTACAGGGGCACTGAAGCTTTCTTT.

The chain recombines TRBV6-6 with TRBJ1-3, with D unclear. Germline V CDR1 and CDR2: MNHNY, SVGAGI (reference sequence). This CDR3 comprises 13 residues. Trimming took off 7 bases at V and 2 bases at J, with 9 bases between the two ends. As DNA, the CDR3 is TGTGCCAGCACAGGTTGGGCTGGAAACACCATATATTTT. This encodes CASTGWAGNTIYF.

The chain links TRBV6-5 to TRBJ2-7, with 7 bases lining up with TRBD1. V dropped 5 bases and J dropped 6; count of bases not matched to a gene: 10. The CDR3 extends over 14 amino acids. The germline V gene has CDR1 MNHEY and CDR2 SVGAGI. The CDR3 loop is CASSPRTGLGEQYF. The CDR3 nucleotides read TGTGCCAGCAGTCCCCGGACAGGTCTCGGCGAGCAGTACTTC.

The V call is TRBV19, the J call TRBJ1-5; 7 bases line up with TRBD1. With 3 bases clipped from V and 4 bases from J, the junction kept 15 bases outside the gene matches. There are 18 residues in the CDR3. Germline CDR1 reads LNHDA; CDR2 reads SQIVND (reference sequence). CDR3 coding DNA: TGTGCCAGTAGTATGCCCCCCGCAGGGGGGCGCGGAAATCAGCCCCAGCATTTT. It yields the protein CASSMPPAGGRGNQPQHF.

This chain links TRBV6-5 with TRBJ2-5, with a weak D call TRBD1 (6 bases). The CDR3 loop spans 13 amino acids. The germline V gene has CDR1 MNHEY and CDR2 SVGAGI. With 4 bases removed from V and 1 base from J, the gap between germline ends came to 7 bases. CDR3 region: CASSSTGQETQYF. Written as DNA, the CDR3 is TGTGCCAGCAGTTCGACAGGCCAAGAGACCCAGTACTTC.

The chain employs TRBV2 and TRBJ1-6, with 9 bases aligning to TRBD1. CDR1 SNHLY and CDR2 FYNNEI come from the germline V gene. Unmatched junction bases numbered 4, after V lost 4 bases and J lost 6 bases. The CDR3 extends over 15 amino acids. The CDR3 DNA is TGTGCCAGCAGTGCGACAGGGGGTTTTAATTCACCCCTCCACTTT. Protein sequence: CASSATGGFNSPLHF.

This sequence joins TRBV7-2 and TRBJ2-3, with D perhaps matching TRBD2 (5 bases). This CDR3 has 15 amino acids. Trimming left V 2 bases short and J 1 base short, with 10 bases between. The germline CDR1 and CDR2 sequences are SGHTA and FQGNSA. Here the CDR3 DNA reads TGTGCCAGCAGCTTAATTGTGGGAGGCACAGATACGCAGTATTTT. It translates to CASSLIVGGTDTQYF.

The rearrangement uses TRBV7-8 and TRBJ1-1, with a tentative D call TRBD1 (5 bases). The V gene lost 1 base and the J gene lost 9 bases, with 12 bases spanning the gap. Germline CDR1 is SGHVS and CDR2 is FQNEAQ. CDR3 length: 13 amino acids. Here the CDR3 DNA reads TGTGCCAGCAGCTTAGTGGGGGAGGGCCAAGCTTTCTTT. This translates into CASSLVGEGQAFF.

The genes are TRBV4-2 and TRBJ1-4, with 11 bases that match TRBD1. With 4 bases clipped from V and 6 bases from J, the junction kept 7 bases outside the gene matches. Germline lookup yields CDR1 LGHNA and CDR2 YNFKEQ. The CDR3 has 16 amino acids. CDR3 amino acids: CASSPRTGGEDEKLFF. In DNA, the CDR3 is TGTGCCAGCAGCCCCCGGACAGGGGGCGAGGATGAAAAACTGTTTTTT.